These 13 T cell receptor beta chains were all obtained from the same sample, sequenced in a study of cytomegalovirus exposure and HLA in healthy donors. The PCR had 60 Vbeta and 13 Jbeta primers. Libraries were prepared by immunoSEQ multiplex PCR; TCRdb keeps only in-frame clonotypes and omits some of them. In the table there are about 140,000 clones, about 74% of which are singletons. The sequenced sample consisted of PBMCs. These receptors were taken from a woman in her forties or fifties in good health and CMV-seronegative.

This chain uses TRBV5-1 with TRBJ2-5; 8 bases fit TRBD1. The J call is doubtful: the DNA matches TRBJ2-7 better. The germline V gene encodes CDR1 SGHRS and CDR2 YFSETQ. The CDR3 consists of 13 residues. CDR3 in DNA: TGCGCCAGCAGCCTCCGACAGGGGACCGAGCAGTACTTC. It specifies CASSLRQGTEQYF.

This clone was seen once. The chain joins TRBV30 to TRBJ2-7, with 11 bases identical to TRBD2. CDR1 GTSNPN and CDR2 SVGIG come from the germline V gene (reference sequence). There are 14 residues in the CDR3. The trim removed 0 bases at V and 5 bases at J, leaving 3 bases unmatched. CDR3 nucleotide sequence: TGTGCCTGGAGTGTTAGCGGGGGGGCCCACGAGCAGTACTTC. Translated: CAWSVSGGAHEQYF.

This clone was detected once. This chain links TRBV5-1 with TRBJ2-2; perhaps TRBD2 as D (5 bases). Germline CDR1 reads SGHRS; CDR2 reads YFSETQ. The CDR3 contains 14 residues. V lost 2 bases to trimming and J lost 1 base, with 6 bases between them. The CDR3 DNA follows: TGCGCCAGCAGCTTAGAGGGGAACACCGGGGAGCTGTTTTTT. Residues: CASSLEGNTGELFF.

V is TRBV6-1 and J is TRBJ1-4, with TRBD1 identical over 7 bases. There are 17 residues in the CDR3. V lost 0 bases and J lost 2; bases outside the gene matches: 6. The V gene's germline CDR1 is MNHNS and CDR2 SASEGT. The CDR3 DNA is TGTGCCAGCAGTGAAGCCAAGACAGGGTCTACTAATGAAAAACTGTTTTTT. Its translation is CASSEAKTGSTNEKLFF.

The CDR3 is CSDSTGEGTEAFF. The CDR3 bases are TGCAGCGACTCGACAGGGGAAGGAACTGAAGCTTTCTTT. The rearrangement links TRBV29-1 to TRBJ1-1, with 8 bases identical to TRBD1. The J segment lost 5 bases and the V segment lost 7 bases, leaving 9 bases of the junction unmatched. This CDR3 is 13 amino acids long. Germline V lookup: CDR1 SQVTM, CDR2 ANQGSEA.

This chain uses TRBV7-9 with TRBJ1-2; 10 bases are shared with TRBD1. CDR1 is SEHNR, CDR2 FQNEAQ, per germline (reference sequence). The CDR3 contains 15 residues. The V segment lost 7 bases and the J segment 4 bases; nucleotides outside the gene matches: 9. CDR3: CASTGQGVIGYGYTF. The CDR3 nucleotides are TGTGCCAGCACCGGACAGGGGGTAATCGGCTATGGCTACACCTTC.

CDR3 region: CASSLWGRGGELFF. As DNA, the CDR3 is TGTGCCAGCAGTTTGTGGGGCAGGGGCGGGGAGCTGTTTTTT. The chain couples TRBV28 to TRBJ2-2; D may be TRBD1 (6 bases). The length of the CDR3 is 14 residues. Germline V gene data show CDR1 as MDHEN and CDR2 as SYDVKM. V gave up 3 bases and J gave up 7 bases, with 12 bases separating them.

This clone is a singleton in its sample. The CDR3 is CASSIKRGSTDTQYF. CDR3 DNA sequence: TGTGCCAGCAGTATAAAGCGGGGGAGCACAGATACGCAGTATTTT. This chain links TRBV28 with TRBJ2-3; TRBD2 aligns across 8 bases. Germline V lookup: CDR1 MDHEN, CDR2 SYDVKM. The CDR3 has 15 amino acids. V shed 5 bases and J 0 bases; nucleotides not matched to a gene: 4.

CDR3 DNA: TGTGCCAGCAGCCAGAGGGGGGGGGCCTTGAATGAAAAACTGTTTTTT. Amino acid sequence: CASSQRGGALNEKLFF. The V gene is TRBV4-2, the J gene TRBJ1-4, with D tentatively TRBD1 (6 bases). The CDR3 spans 16 residues. Trimming shortened V by 3 bases and J by 5 bases, and 16 bases separated the two germline ends. CDR1 is LGHNA and CDR2 is YNFKEQ in the germline V gene.

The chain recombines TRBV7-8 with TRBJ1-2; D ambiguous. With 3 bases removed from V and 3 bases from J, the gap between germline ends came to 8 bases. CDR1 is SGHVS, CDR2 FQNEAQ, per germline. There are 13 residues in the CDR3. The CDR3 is CASSFERDYGYTF. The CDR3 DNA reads TGTGCCAGCAGCTTTGAGAGGGACTATGGCTACACCTTC.

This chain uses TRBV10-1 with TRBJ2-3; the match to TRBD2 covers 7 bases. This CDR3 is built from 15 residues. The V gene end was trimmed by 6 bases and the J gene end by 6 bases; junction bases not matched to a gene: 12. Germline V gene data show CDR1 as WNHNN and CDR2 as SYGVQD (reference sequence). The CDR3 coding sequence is TGCGCCAGCAGGCCCGACCAGAGGGGAGGGGATACGCAGTATTTT. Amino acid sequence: CASRPDQRGGDTQYF.

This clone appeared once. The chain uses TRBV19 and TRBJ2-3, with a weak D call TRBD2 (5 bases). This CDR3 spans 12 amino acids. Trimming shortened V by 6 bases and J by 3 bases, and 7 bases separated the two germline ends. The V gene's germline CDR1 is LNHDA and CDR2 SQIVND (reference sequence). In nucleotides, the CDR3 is TGTGCCAGTAGGGGAGCGACAGATACGCAGTATTTT. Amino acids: CASRGATDTQYF.

The CDR3 region is CASSQDGGGNTGELFF. The CDR3 DNA follows: TGCGCCAGCAGCCAAGATGGGGGGGGGAACACCGGGGAGCTGTTTTTT. This chain connects TRBV4-3 to TRBJ2-2; the match to TRBD2 covers 7 bases. The CDR3 extends over 16 amino acids. Germline V lookup: CDR1 LGHNA, CDR2 YSLEER. The junction had 2 bases not matched to a gene; V was cut back by 0 bases and J by 1 base.